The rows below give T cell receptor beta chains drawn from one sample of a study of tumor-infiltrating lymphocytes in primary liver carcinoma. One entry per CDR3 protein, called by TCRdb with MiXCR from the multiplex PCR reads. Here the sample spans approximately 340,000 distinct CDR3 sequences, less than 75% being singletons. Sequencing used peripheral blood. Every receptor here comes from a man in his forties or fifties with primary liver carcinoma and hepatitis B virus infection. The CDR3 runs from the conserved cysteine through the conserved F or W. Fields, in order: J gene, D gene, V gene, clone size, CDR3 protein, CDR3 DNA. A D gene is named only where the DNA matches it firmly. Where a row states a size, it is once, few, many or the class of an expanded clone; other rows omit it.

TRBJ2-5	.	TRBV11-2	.	CASSFWQAEQQETQYF	TGTGCCAGCAGCTTTTGGCAAGCGGAGCAACAAGAGACCCAGTACTTC
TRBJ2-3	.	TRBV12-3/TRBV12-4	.	CASSLVPGPITQYF	TGTGCCAGCAGTTTAGTGCCGGGGCCGATTACGCAGTATTTT
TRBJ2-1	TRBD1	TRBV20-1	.	CSAVRDRAPNEQFF	TGCAGTGCTGTCCGGGACAGGGCACCAAATGAGCAGTTCTTC
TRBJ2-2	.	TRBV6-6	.	CAINSRTNIGELFF	TGTGCCATCAACAGCAGAACCAACATCGGGGAGCTGTTTTTT
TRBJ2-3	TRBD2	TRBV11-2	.	CASSFSLAGGTDAQYF	TGTGCCAGCAGCTTCTCACTAGCGGGGGGCACAGATGCGCAGTATTTT
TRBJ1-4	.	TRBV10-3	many	CAISERKEPTNEKLFF	TGTGCCATCAGTGAGAGGAAGGAACCAACTAATGAAAAACTGTTTTTT
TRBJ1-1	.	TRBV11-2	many	CASSLDLQSEAFF	TGTGCCAGCAGCTTGGACTTACAAAGCGAAGCTTTCTTT
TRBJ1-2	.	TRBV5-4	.	CASSLEPGTHRTGGYTF	TGTGCCAGCAGCTTAGAACCCGGGACACATAGGACGGGTGGCTACACCTTC
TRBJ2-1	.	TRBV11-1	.	CPSSLRQALQQFF	TGTCCCAGCAGCTTACGCCAGGCTCTTCAGCAGTTCTTC
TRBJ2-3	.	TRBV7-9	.	CPTTRAEHGPDTQYF	TGTCCCACCACCCGAGCGGAACACGGACCAGATACGCAGTATTTT
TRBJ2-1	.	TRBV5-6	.	CASSISAGAGPDKQFF	TGTGCCAGCAGCATTAGCGCAGGCGCGGGTCCCGATAAGCAGTTCTTC
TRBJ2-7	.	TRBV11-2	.	CASSLNACEQYF	TGTGCTAGCAGCTTAAATGCCTGCGAGCAGTACTTC
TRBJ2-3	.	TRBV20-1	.	CSARESVHAQYF	TGCAGTGCTAGGGAAAGCGTTCATGCGCAGTATTTT
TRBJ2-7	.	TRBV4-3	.	CASSQDSTVAYGQYF	TGCGCCAGCAGCCAAGATTCGACAGTGGCGTACGGGCAGTACTTC
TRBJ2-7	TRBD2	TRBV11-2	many	CASSLALAGGPSEQYF	TGTGCCAGCAGCTTAGCTCTAGCGGGAGGGCCCTCCGAGCAGTACTTC
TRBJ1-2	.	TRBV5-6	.	CASSLGQINGYTF	TGTGCCAGCAGCTTGGGACAGATAAATGGCTACACCTTC
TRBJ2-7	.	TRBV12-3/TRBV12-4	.	CGSSFGGASYEQYF	TGTGGCAGCAGTTTCGGTGGGGCTTCATACGAGCAGTACTTC
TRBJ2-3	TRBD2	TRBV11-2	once	CASSFVAGDIQYF	TGTGCCAGCAGCTTCGTAGCGGGGGATATACAGTATTTT
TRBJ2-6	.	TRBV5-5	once	CVGSSTSSGANVLTF	TGTGTCGGCAGTTCAACGAGCTCTGGGGCCAACGTCCTGACTTTC
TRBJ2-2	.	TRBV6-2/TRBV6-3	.	CASSESAGELFF	TGTGCCAGCAGTGAAAGTGCCGGGGAGCTGTTTTTT
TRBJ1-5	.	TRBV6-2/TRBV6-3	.	CASRFPNQPQRF	TGTGCCAGCAGGTTCCCTAATCAGCCCCAGCGTTTT
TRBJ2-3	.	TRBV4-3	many	CASSPGVYTDTQYF	TGCGCCAGCAGCCCGGGGGTTTACACAGATACGCAGTATTTT
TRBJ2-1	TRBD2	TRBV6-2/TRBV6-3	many	CASSYGTSGYNEQFF	TGTGCCAGCAGTTACGGGACTAGCGGGTACAATGAGCAGTTCTTC
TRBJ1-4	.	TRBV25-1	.	CASGMGTANEKLFF	TGTGCCAGCGGCATGGGGACCGCTAATGAAAAACTGTTTTTT
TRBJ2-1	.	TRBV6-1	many	CASIGPRNEQFF	TGTGCCAGCATAGGCCCGAGGAATGAGCAGTTCTTC
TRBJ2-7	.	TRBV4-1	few	CASSQERSPHYEQYF	TGCGCCAGCAGCCAAGAAAGGTCACCCCACTACGAGCAGTACTTC
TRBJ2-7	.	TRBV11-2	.	CASSTLQTYEHYF	TGTGCCAGCAGCACGTTGCAAACCTACGAGCACTACTTC
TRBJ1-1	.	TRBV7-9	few	CASSLAMGMNTEAFF	TGTGCCAGCAGCTTAGCGATGGGGATGAACACTGAAGCTTTCTTT
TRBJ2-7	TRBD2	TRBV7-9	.	CASSKTTSRSPYEQYF	TGTGCCAGCAGCAAAACGACTAGCCGGAGTCCCTACGAGCAGTACTTC
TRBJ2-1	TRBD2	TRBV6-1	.	CASSSGSPTRLYNEQFF	TGTGCAAGCAGTAGCGGGAGTCCCACCAGACTGTACAATGAGCAGTTCTTC
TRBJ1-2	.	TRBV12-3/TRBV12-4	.	CASSLRGVDYGYTF	TGTGCCAGCAGTTTAAGGGGCGTCGACTATGGCTACACCTTC
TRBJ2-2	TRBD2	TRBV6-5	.	CASSSGLAGGDTGELFF	TGTGCCAGCAGTTCCGGACTAGCGGGAGGGGACACCGGGGAGCTGTTTTTT
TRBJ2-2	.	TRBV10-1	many	CASSESSTGELFF	TGCGCCAGCAGTGAGTCCAGCACCGGGGAGCTGTTTTTT
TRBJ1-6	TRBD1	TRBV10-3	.	CAINKDRNSPLHF	TGTGCCATCAATAAGGACAGGAATTCACCCCTCCACTTT
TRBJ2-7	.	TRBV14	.	CASSRAVYYEQYF	TGTGCCAGCAGCCGAGCAGTGTATTACGAGCAGTACTTC
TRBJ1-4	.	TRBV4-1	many	CASSQVLGTNEKLFF	TGCGCCAGCAGCCAAGTTTTGGGGACTAATGAAAAACTGTTTTTT
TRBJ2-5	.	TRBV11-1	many	CASSLEMVSETQYF	TGTGCCAGCAGCTTAGAAATGGTATCTGAGACCCAGTACTTC
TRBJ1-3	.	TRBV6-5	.	CASSYLQGSIGNTIYF	TGTGCCAGCAGTTATCTACAGGGTTCAATTGGAAACACCATATATTTT
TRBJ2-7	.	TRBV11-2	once	CASSLSAGYEQYF	TGTGCCAGCAGCTTATCCGCGGGCTACGAACAGTACTTC
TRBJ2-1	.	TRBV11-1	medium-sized	CATAWRGNYNEQFF	TGTGCCACCGCCTGGAGGGGCAATTACAATGAGCAGTTCTTC
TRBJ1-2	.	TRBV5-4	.	CASTTRGPGGGYTF	TGTGCCAGCACTACCAGGGGACCCGGGGGTGGCTACACCTTC
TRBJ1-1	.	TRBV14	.	CTSSHDPRFSLGPAEAFF	TGTACCAGCAGCCATGATCCTCGGTTCTCCTTGGGCCCAGCTGAAGCTTTCTTT
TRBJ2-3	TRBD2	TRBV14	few	CASSQTSGASTDTQYF	TGTGCCAGCAGCCAAACTAGCGGAGCTAGCACAGATACGCAGTATTTT
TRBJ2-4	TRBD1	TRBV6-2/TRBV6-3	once	CPSRQGAFLGFQYF	TGTCCCAGTCGACAGGGGGCCTTCCTGGGGTTTCAGTACTTC
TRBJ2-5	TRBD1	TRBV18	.	CASSRKQGAGETQYF	TGTGCCAGCTCACGTAAACAGGGGGCTGGAGAGACCCAGTACTTC
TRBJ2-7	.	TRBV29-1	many	CSVRGPYEQYF	TGCAGCGTGAGGGGTCCCTACGAGCAGTACTTC
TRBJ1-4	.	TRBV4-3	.	CTSGQDGAGRKLFF	TGCACCAGCGGCCAAGATGGCGCAGGTCGAAAACTGTTTTTT
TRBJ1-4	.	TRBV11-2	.	CASSSFLGEKLFF	TGTGCCAGCAGCTCATTCCTCGGTGAAAAACTGTTTTTT
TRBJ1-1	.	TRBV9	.	CASSIDSYRSEAFF	TGTGCCAGCAGCATTGATTCCTACAGGTCAGAAGCTTTCTTT
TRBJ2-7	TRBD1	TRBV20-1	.	CSADRGPYAEQYF	TGCAGTGCTGACAGGGGACCCTATGCCGAGCAGTACTTC
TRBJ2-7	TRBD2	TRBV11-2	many	CASSTGTSGWYEQYF	TGTGCCAGCAGCACCGGGACTAGCGGGTGGTACGAGCAGTACTTC
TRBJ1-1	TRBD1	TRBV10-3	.	CATDPYGTGDSEAFF	TGTGCCACGGACCCCTACGGGACAGGGGACTCTGAAGCTTTCTTT
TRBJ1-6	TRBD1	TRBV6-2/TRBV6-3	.	CVSRYPGQYYNSPLHF	TGTGTCAGCAGATACCCGGGACAGTACTATAATTCACCCCTCCACTTT
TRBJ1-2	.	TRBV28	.	CASSRGVANYGYTF	TGTGCCAGCAGCCGGGGGGTAGCTAACTATGGCTACACCTTC
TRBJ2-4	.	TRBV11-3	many	CASSFTGRTKNIQYF	TGTGCCAGCAGCTTCACTGGACGGACAAAAAACATTCAGTACTTC
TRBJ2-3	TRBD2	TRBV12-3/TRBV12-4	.	CASNLAGGSADTQYF	TGTGCCAGCAACCTAGCGGGAGGCAGCGCAGATACGCAGTATTTT